This TCR beta chain came from a study of T cell responses to AZD1222 COVID-19 vaccine. Study-wide results and limits: The repertoires were collected only after the peak T cell response. With two AZD1222 doses given, Spike-specific TCR breadth and depth both rose. Only six or seven AZD1222 recipients were seropositive at baseline. Clonal diversity may have been underestimated in mostly white British donors.

Assay: immunoSEQ multiplex PCR; the TCRdb copy retains only in-frame clones and omits some. The repertoire has 90,000 to 140,000 clones, roughly 88% of them found once; the top ten carry 2% to 3%. A remark on this clone: The target antigen is unknown.

The origin of this receptor is an adult in good health. This specimen consisted of peripheral blood, obtained on day 0 of AZD1222 vaccination.

This chain's CDR3 is CASSSRQYNQPQHF. CDR3 bases: TGTGCCAGCAGTTCCAGACAGTACAATCAGCCCCAGCATTTT. This chain joins TRBV2 and TRBJ1-5; perhaps TRBD1 as D (5 bases). Trimming removed 5 bases at V and 3 bases at J, with 11 bases between. Germline V lookup: CDR1 SNHLY, CDR2 FYNNEI. The length of the CDR3 is 14 residues.